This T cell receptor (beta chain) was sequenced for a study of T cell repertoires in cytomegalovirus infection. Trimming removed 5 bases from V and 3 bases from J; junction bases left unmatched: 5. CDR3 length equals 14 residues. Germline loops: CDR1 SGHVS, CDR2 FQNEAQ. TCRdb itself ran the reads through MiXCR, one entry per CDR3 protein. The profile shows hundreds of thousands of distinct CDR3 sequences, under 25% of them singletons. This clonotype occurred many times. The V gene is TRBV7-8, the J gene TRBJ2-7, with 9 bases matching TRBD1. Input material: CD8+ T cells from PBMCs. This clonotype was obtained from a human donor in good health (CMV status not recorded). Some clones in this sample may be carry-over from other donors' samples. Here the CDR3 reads CASSGRDRVYEQYF. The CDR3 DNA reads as TGTGCCAGCAGCGGCCGGGACAGGGTCTACGAGCAGTACTTC.